This T cell receptor beta chain was found in a study of CD8 T cells in Susac syndrome. The RNA input was roughly 0.45 to 1 ug, and it was reverse transcribed with random hexamers. Amplification of TCR beta CDR3 spanned 54 Vbeta and 13 Jbeta via immunoSEQ multiplex PCR. TCRdb processed the immunoSEQ multiplex PCR reads anew with MiXCR; each CDR3 protein has one entry. The sample shows approximately 120,000 distinct CDR3 sequences, about 96% of them seen only once. The authors carried out high-throughput sequencing of TCR beta. They applied it to CD8+ and CD4+ T cells obtained from blood. Specimen: CD4+ T cells from PBMCs. The clonotype originates from a human donor in good health.

CDR3: CASRQSIYTDTQYF. DNA of the CDR3: TGTGCCAGCAGGCAGAGTATATACACAGATACGCAGTATTTT. The gene calls are TRBV6-5 and TRBJ2-3; D gene ambiguous. Germline loops: CDR1 MNHEY, CDR2 SVGAGI. Trimming left V 6 bases short and J 2 bases short, with 12 bases between. This CDR3 has 14 amino acids.